This TCR beta chain emerged from a study of blood T cell repertoires in COVID-19. This clone occurred once. Germline V gene lookup returns CDR1 SGHVS and CDR2 FQNEAQ. This CDR3 comprises 14 residues. V gave up 6 bases and J gave up 4 bases, with 15 bases separating them. Profiling relied on immunoSEQ multiplex PCR, and the TCRdb table lists in-frame clones only, not all of them. Seen here are some 250,000 clones, under 95% observed once, and the top ten hold over 2%. Residents of 24 US areas, aged about 18 to 100 years, made up the participants. The rearrangement links TRBV7-8 to TRBJ1-2, with TRBD1 as a possible D gene (6 bases). The receptor's source is a woman between 40 and 50 years old with acute COVID-19. Input material: PBMCs or T cells enriched from blood (not recorded which). CDR3 region: CASRPAGDTYGYTF. CDR3 in DNA: TGTGCCAGCAGGCCCGCGGGGGACACCTATGGCTACACCTTC.